This entry concerns a single TCR beta chain. TCRdb called the 5' RACE reads again in MiXCR, with one record for every CDR3 protein. The sample includes 350,000 to 500,000 distinct CDR3 sequences, approximately 17% seen only once; the top ten take approximately 12%. Trimming pared 0 bases from V and 4 bases from J, leaving 10 bases between. Germline CDR1 is DFQATT and CDR2 is SNEGSKA (reference sequence). The CDR3 length is 15 residues. These data are taken from a study of identical twins. Sequencing input: naive T cells sorted from blood. This clonotype originated in a man in his fifties or sixties in good health. V and J are TRBV20-1 and TRBJ1-6, with D unresolved. The CDR3 DNA sequence: TGCAGTGCTAGAGATCTTCGGTGGTATAATTCACCCCTCCACTTT. It codes for CSARDLRWYNSPLHF.